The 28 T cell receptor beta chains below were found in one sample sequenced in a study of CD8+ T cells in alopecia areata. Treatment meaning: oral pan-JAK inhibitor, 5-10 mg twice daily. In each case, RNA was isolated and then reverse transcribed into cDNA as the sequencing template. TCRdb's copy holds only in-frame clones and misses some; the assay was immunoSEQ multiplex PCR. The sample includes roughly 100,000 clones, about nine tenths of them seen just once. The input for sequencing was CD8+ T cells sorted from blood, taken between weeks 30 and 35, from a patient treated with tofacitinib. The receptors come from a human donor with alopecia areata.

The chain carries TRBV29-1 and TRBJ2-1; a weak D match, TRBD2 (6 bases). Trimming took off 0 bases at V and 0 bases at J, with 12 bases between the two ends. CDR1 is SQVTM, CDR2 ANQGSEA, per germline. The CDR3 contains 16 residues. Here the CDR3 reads CSVEDPSEGSYNEQFF. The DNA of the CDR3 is TGCAGCGTTGAAGATCCTAGCGAGGGCTCCTACAATGAGCAGTTCTTC.

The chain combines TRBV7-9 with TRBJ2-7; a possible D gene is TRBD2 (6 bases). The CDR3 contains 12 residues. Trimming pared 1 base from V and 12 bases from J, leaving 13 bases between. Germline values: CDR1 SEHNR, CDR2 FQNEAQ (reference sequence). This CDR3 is CASSLGRREAYF. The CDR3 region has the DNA TGTGCCAGCAGCTTAGGGAGAAGGGAGGCGTACTTC. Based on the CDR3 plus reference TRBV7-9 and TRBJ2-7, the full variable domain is DTGVSQNPRHKITKRGQNVTFRCDPISEHNRLYWYRQTLGQGPEFLTYFQNEAQLEKSRLLSDRFSAERPKGSFSTLEIQRTEQGDSAMYLCASSLGRREAYFGPGTRLTVT.

The CDR3 spells CASRRTGMNTEAFF. The DNA for the CDR3 is TGTGCCAGCAGGAGGACAGGGATGAACACTGAAGCTTTCTTT. V usage is TRBV6-1 and J usage is TRBJ1-1; the match to TRBD1 covers 8 bases. Germline V lookup: CDR1 MNHNS, CDR2 SASEGT. V gave up 6 bases and J gave up 0 bases; unmatched junction bases: 3. CDR3 length: 14 residues.

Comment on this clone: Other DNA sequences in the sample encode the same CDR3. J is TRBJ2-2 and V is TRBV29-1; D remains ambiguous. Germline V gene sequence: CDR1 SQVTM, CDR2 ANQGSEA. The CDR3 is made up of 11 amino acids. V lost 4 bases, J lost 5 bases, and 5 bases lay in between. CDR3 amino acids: CSVVSTGELFF. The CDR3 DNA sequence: TGCAGCGTTGTTTCGACCGGGGAGCTGTTTTTT.

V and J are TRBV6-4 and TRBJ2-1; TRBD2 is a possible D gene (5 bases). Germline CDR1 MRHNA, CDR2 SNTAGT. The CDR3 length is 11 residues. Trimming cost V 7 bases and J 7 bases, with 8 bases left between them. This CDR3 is CASNRGNEQFF. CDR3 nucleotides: TGTGCCAGCAATAGAGGGAATGAGCAGTTCTTC.

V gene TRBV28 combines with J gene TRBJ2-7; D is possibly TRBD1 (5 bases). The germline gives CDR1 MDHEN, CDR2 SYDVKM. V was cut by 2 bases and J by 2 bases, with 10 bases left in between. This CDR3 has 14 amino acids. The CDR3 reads CASSLQGPTYEQYF. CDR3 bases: TGTGCCAGCAGTTTACAGGGCCCCACCTACGAGCAGTACTTC.

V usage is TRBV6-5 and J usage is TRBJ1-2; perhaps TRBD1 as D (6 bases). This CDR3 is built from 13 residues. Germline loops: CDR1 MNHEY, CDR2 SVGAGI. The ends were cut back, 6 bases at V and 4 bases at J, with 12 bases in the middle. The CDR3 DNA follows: TGTGCCAGCAGGAACAGGGCTACCTATGGCTACACCTTC. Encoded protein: CASRNRATYGYTF.

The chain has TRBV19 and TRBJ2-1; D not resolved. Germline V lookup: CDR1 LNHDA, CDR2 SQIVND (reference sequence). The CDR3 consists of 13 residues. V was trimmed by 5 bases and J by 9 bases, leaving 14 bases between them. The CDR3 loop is CASSPRFGGEQFF. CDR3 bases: TGTGCCAGTAGTCCCCGATTTGGCGGTGAGCAGTTCTTC.

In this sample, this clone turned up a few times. CDR3 DNA sequence: TGTGCCAGCAGATACCTAGCGGGGGGGACCAATGAGCAGTTCTTC. It translates to CASRYLAGGTNEQFF. The chain couples TRBV7-2 to TRBJ2-1; 12 bases map to TRBD2. Trimming took 6 bases from V and 6 from J; bases not matched to a gene: 6. Looked up from germline, CDR1 is SGHTA and CDR2 is FQGNSA. The CDR3 spans 15 residues.

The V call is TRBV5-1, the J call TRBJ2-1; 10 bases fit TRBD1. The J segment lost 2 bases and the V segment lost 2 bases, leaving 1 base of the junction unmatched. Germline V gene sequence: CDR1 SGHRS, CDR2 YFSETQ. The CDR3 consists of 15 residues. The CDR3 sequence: CASSFGQGAYNEQFF. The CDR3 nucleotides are TGCGCCAGCAGCTTCGGACAGGGGGCCTACAATGAGCAGTTCTTC.

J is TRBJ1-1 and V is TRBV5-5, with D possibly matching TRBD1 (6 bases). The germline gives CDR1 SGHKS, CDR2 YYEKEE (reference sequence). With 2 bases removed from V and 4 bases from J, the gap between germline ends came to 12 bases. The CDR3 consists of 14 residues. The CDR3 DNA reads TGTGCCAGCAGCTTTCGCCGGGACATCACTGAAGCTTTCTTT. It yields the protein CASSFRRDITEAFF.

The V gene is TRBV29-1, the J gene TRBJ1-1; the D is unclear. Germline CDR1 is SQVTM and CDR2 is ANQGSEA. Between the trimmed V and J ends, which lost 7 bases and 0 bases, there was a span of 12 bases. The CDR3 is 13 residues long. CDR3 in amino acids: CSADSTMNTEAFF. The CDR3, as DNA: TGCAGCGCTGACTCAACAATGAACACTGAAGCTTTCTTT.

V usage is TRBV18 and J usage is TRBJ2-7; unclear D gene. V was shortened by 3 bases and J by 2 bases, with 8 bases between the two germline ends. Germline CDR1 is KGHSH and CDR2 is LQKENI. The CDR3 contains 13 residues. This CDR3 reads CASSPIPAYEQYF. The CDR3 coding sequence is TGTGCCAGCTCACCGATACCAGCCTACGAGCAGTACTTC. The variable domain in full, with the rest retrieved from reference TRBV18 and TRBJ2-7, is NAGVMQNPRHLVRRRGQEARLRCSPMKGHSHVYWYRQLPEEGLKFMVYLQKENIIDESGMPKERFSAEFPKEGPSILRIQQVVRGDSAAYFCASSPIPAYEQYFGPGTRLTVT.

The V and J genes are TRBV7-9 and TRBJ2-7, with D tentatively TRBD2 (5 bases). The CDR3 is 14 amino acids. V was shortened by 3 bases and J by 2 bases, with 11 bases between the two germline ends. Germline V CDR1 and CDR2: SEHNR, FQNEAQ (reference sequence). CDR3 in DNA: TGTGCCAGCAGCTTCTCGACCGGGACCTACGAGCAGTACTTC. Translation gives CASSFSTGTYEQYF.

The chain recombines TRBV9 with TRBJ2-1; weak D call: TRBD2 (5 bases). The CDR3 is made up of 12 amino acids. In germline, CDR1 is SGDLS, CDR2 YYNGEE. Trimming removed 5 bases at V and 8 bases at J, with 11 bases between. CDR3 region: CASSGLEDEQFF. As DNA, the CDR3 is TGTGCCAGCAGTGGCTTGGAGGATGAGCAGTTCTTC.

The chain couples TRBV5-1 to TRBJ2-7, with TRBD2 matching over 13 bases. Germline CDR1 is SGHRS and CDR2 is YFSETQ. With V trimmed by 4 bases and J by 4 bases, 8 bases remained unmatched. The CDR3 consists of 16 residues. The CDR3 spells CASSGGTSGDAYEQYF. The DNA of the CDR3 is TGCGCCAGCAGCGGCGGGACTAGCGGGGATGCTTACGAGCAGTACTTC.

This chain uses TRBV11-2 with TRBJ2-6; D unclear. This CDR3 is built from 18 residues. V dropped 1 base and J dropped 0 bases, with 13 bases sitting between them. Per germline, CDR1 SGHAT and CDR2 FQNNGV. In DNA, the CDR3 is TGTGCCAGCAGCTTAGTTTTGGCCGTCTACTCTGGGGCCAACGTCCTGACTTTC. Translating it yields CASSLVLAVYSGANVLTF.

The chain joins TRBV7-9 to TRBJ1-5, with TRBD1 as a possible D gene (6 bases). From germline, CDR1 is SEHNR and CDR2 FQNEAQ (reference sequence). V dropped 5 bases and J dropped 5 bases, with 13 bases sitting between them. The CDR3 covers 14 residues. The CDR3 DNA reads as TGTGCCAGCAGCCCAACAGGGCCCCATCAGCCCCAGCATTTT. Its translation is CASSPTGPHQPQHF.

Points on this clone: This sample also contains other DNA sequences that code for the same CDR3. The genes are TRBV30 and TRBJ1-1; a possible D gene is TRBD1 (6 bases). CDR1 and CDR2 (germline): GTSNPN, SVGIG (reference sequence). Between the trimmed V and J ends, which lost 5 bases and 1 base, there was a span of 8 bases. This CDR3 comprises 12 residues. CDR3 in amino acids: CAWSQGNTEAFF. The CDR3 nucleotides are TGTGCCTGGTCACAGGGGAACACTGAAGCTTTCTTT.

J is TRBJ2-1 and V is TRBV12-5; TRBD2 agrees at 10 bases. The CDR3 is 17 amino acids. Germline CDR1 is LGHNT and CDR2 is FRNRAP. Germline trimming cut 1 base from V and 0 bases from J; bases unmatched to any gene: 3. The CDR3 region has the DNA TGTGCTAGTGGTTTGGGTAGCGGGGGGCTCTCCTACAATGAGCAGTTCTTC. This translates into CASGLGSGGLSYNEQFF.

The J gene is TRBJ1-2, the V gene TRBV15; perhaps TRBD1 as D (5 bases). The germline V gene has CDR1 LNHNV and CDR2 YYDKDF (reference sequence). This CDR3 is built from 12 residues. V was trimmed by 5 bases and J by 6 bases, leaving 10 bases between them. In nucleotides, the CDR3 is TGTGCCACCAGCCCCCTAGGGGATGGCTACACCTTC. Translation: CATSPLGDGYTF.

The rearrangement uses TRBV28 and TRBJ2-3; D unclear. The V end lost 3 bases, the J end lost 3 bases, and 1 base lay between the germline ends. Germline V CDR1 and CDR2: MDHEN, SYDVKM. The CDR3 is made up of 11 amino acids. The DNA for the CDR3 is TGTGCCAGCAGTTTTACAGATACGCAGTATTTT. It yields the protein CASSFTDTQYF.

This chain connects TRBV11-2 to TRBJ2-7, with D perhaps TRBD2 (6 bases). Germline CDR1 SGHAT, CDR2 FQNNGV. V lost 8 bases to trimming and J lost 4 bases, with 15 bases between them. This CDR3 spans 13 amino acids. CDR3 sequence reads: CASGVTSFYEQYF. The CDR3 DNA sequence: TGTGCCAGCGGGGTGACTAGTTTTTACGAGCAGTACTTC.

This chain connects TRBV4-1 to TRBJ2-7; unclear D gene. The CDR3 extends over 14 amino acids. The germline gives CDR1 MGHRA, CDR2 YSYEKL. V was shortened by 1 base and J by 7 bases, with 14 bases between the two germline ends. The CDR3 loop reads CASSQVGEEWEQYF. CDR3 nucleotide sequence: TGCGCCAGCAGCCAAGTTGGCGAAGAGTGGGAGCAGTACTTC.

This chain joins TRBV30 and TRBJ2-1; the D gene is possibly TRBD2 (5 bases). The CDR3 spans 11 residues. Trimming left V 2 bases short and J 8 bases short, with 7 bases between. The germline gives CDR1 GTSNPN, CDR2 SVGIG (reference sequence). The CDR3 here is CAWSRRDEQFF. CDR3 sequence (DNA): TGTGCCTGGAGTCGGCGGGATGAGCAGTTCTTC. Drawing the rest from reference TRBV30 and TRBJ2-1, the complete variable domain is SQTIHQWPATLVQPVGSPLSLECTVEGTSNPNLYWYRQAAGRGLQLLFYSVGIGQISSEVPQNLSASRPQDRQFILSSKKLLLSDSGFYLCAWSRRDEQFFGPGTRLTVL.

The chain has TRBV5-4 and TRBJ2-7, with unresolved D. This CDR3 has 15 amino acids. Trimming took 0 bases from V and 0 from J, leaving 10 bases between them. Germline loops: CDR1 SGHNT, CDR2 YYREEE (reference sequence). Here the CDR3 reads CASSLGVGHSYEQYF. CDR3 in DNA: TGTGCCAGCAGCTTGGGCGTAGGGCACTCCTACGAGCAGTACTTC.

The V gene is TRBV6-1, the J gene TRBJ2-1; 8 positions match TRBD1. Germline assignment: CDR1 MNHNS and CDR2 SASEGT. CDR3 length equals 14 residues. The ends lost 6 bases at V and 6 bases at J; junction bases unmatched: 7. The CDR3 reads CASSLGQGLNEQFF. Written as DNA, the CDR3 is TGTGCCAGCAGCCTAGGACAGGGCCTCAATGAGCAGTTCTTC.

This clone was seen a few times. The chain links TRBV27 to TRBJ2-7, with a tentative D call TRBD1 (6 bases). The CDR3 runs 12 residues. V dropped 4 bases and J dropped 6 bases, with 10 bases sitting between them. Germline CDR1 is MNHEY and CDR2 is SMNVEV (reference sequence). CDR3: CASSSRGSEQYF. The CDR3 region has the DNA TGTGCCAGCAGTTCGAGGGGGAGCGAGCAGTACTTC.